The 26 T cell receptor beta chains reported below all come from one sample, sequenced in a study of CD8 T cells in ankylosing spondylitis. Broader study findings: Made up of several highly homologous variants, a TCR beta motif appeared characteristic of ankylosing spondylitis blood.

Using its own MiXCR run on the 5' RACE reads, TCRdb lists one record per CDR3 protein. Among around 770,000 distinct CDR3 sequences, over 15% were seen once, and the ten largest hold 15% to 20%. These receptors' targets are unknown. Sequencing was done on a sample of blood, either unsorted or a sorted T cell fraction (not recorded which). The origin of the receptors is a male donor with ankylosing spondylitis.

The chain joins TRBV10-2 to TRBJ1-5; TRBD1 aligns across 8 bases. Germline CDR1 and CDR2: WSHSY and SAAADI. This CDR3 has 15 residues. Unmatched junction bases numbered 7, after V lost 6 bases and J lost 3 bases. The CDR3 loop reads CASRETGEVNQPQHF. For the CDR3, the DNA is TGCGCCAGCAGGGAGACAGGGGAGGTCAATCAGCCCCAGCATTTT.

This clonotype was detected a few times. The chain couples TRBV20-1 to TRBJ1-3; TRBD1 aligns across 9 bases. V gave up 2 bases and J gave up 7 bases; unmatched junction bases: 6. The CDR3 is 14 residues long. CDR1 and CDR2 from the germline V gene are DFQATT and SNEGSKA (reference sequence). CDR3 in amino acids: CSARRQGGYNTIYF. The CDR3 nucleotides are TGCAGTGCTAGAAGACAGGGGGGATACAACACCATATATTTT.

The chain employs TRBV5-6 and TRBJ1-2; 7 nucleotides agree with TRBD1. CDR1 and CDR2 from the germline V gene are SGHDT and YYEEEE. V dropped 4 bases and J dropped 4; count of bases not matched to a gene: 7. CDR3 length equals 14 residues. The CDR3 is CASSVLDRAYGYTF. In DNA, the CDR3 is TGTGCCAGCAGCGTCCTTGACAGGGCCTATGGCTACACCTTC.

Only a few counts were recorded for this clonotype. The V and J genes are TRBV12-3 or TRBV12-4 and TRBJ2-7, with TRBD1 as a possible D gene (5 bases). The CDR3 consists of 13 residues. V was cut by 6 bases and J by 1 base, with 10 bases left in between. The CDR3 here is CASSRQYSYEQYF. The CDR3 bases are TGTGCCAGCAGCAGACAGTATTCCTACGAGCAGTACTTC.

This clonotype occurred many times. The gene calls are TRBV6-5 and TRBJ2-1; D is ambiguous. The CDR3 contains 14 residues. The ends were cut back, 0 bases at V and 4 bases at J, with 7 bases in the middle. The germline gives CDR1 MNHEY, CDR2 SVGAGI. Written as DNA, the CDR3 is TGTGCCAGCAGTTACTCGGGCCAGTACAATGAGCAGTTCTTC. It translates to CASSYSGQYNEQFF.

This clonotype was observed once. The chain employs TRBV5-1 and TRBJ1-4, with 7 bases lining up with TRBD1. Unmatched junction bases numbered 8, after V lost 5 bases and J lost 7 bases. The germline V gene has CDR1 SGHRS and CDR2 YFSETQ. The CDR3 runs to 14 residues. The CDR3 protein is CASRRQGVAEKLFF. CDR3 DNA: TGCGCCAGCAGACGACAGGGAGTGGCTGAAAAACTGTTTTTT.

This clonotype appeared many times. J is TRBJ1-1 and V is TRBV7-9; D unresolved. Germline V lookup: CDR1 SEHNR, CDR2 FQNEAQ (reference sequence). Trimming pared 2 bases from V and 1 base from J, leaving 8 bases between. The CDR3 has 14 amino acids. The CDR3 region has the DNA TGTGCCAGCAGCTTAAAGGGCCCGAACACTGAAGCTTTCTTT. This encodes CASSLKGPNTEAFF.

The CDR3 protein is CSASPTANRPYEQYF. Here the CDR3 DNA reads TGCAGTGCTAGCCCGACAGCCAACAGACCCTACGAGCAGTACTTC. The chain combines TRBV20-1 with TRBJ2-7; a weak D match, TRBD1 (5 bases). Germline V CDR1 and CDR2: DFQATT, SNEGSKA (reference sequence). This CDR3 comprises 15 residues. Trimming pared 3 bases from V and 2 bases from J, leaving 17 bases between.

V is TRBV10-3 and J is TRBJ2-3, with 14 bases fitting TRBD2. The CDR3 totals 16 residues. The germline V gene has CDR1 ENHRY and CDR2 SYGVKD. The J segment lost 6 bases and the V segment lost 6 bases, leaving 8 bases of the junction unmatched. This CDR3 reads CAISPTSGGAVDTQYF. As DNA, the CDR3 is TGTGCCATCAGCCCGACTAGCGGGGGGGCCGTTGATACGCAGTATTTT.

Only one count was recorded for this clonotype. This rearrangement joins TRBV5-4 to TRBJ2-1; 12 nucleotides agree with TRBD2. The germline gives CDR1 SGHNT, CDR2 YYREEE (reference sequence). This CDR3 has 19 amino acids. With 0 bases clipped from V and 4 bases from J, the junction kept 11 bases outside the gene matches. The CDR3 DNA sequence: TGTGCCAGCAGCTTGGAGGCGGTGACTAGCGGGGGACAGTACAATGAGCAGTTCTTC. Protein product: CASSLEAVTSGGQYNEQFF.

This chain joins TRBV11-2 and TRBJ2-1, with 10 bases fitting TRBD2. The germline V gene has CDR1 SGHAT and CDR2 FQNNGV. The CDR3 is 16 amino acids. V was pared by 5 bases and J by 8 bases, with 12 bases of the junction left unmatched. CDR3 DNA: TGTGCCAGCAGCCCGCCGGGAACTAGCGGGATATATGAGCAGTTCTTC. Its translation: CASSPPGTSGIYEQFF.

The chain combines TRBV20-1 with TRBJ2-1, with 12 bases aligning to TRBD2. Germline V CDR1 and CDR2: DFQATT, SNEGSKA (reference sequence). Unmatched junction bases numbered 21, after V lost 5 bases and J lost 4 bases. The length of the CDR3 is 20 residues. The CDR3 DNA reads TGCAGTGCTCCCCACAGTTTTTCTAGCGGGAGGGCCTCGGGGTACAATGAGCAGTTCTTC. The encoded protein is CSAPHSFSSGRASGYNEQFF.

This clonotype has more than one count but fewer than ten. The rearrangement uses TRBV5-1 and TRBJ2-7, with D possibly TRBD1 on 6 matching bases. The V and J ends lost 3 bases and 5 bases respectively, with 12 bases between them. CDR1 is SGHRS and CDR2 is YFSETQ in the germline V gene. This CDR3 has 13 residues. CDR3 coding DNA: TGCGCCAGCAGCTCGGGACAATACGACGAGCAGTACTTC. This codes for CASSSGQYDEQYF.

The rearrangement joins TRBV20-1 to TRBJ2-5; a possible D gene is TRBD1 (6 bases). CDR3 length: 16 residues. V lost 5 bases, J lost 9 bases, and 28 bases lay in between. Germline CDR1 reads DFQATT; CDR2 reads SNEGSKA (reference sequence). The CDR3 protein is CSAAPPLTGTGEAQYF. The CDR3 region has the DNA TGCAGTGCTGCTCCCCCTCTGACAGGCACTGGTGAGGCCCAGTACTTC.

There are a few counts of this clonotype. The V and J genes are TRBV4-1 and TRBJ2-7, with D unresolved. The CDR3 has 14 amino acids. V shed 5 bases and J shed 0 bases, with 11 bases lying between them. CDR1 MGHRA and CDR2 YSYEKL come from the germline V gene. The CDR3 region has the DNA TGCGCCAGCAGCGAAGGACGGAACTCCTACGAGCAGTACTTC. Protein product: CASSEGRNSYEQYF.

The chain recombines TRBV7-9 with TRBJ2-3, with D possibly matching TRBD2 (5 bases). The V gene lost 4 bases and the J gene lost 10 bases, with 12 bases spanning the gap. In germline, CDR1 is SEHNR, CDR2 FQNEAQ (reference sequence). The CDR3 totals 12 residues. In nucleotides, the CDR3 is TGTGCCAGCAGCTGGCAACGGGGTGCGCAGTATTTT. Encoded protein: CASSWQRGAQYF.

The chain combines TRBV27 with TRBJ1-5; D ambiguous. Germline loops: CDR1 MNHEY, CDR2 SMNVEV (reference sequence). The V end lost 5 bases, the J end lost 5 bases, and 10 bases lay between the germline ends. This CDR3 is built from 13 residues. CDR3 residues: CASSIWADQPQHF. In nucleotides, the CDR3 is TGTGCCAGCAGTATATGGGCAGATCAGCCCCAGCATTTT.

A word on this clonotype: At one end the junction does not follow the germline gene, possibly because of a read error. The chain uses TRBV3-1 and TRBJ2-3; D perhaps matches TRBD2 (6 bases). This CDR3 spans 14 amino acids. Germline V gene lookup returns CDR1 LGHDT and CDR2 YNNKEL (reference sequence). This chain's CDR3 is CASTQAWGVDTQYF. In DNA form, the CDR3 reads TGTGCCAGCACCCAAGCCTGGGGGGTAGATACGCAGTATTTT.

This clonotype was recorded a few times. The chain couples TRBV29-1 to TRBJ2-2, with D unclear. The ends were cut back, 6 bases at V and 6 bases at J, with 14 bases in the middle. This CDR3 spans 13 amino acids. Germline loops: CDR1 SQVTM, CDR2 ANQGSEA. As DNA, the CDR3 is TGCAGCGTCCCTGGTAAGGTGGCCGGGGAGCTGTTTTTT. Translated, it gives CSVPGKVAGELFF.

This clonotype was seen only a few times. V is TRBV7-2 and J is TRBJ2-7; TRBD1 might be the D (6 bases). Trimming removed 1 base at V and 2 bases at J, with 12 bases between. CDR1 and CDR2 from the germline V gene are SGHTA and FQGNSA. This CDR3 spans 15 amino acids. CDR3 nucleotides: TGTGCCAGCAGCTTAGGGCTGGGGGACACCTACGAGCAGTACTTC. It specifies CASSLGLGDTYEQYF. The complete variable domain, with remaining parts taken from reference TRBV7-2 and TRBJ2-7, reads GAGVSQSPSNKVTEKGKDVELRCDPISGHTALYWYRQSLGQGLEFLIYFQGNSAPDKSGLPSDRFSAERTGGSVSTLTIQRTQQEDSAVYLCASSLGLGDTYEQYFGPGTRLTVT.

The CDR3 sequence: CASSLEPGAGTEAFF. The CDR3 bases are TGTGCCAGCAGCTTAGAACCAGGGGCCGGAACTGAAGCTTTCTTT. The J gene is TRBJ1-1, the V gene TRBV7-9; TRBD1 is a possible D gene (6 bases). Trimming removed 1 base at V and 5 bases at J, with 14 bases between. This CDR3 is built from 15 residues. CDR1 SEHNR and CDR2 FQNEAQ come from the germline V gene (reference sequence).

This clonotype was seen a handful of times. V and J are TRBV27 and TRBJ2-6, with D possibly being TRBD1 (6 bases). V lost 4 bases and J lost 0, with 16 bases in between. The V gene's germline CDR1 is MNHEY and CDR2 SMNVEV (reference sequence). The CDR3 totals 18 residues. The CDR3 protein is CASSSQDRSDSGANVLTF. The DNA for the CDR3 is TGTGCCAGCAGTTCACAGGACAGATCGGACTCTGGGGCCAACGTCCTGACTTTC.

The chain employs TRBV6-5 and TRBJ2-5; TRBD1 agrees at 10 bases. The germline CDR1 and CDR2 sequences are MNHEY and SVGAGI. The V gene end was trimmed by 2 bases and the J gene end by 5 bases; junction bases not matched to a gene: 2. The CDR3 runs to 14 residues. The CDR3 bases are TGTGCCAGCAGTTACGCGGGACAGGGGGAGACCCAGTACTTC. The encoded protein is CASSYAGQGETQYF.

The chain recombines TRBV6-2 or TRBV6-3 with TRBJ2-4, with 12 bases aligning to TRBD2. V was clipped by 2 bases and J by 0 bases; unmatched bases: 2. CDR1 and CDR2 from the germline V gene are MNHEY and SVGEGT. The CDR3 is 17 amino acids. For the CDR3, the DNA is TGTGCCAGCAGTTACGGACTAGCGGGAATAGCCAAAAACATTCAGTACTTC. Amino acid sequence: CASSYGLAGIAKNIQYF.

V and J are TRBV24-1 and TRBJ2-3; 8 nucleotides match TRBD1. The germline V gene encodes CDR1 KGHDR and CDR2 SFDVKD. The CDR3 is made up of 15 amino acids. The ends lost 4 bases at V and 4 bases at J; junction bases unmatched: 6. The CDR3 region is CATSDYKTGADTQYF. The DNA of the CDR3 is TGTGCCACCAGTGACTATAAGACAGGGGCAGATACGCAGTATTTT.

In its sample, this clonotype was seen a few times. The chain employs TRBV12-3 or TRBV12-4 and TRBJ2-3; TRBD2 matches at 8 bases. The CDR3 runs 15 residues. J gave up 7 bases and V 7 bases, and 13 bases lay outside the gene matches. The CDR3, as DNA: TGTGCCAGCAATCTGGCGGGAGGTGGGCTACATACGCAGTATTTT. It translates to CASNLAGGGLHTQYF.